There are many counts of the clone carrying this T cell receptor (beta chain). Its target is unknown. This entry comes from a study of neurological immune-mediated disorders. General observations from the study: Because no CDR3 amino acid sequences were shared across subjects by expanded clones, private repertoires were suggested in all groups. The most TCR clonal expansion was seen in HTLV-1-associated myelopathy, and the least was seen in multiple sclerosis, which fell below healthy controls.

The cells used in sorted libraries, CD4+ or CD8+ T cells, numbered some 1 million. The cDNA was generated through 5'RACE incorporating 10-nucleotide random UMIs. TCRdb used MiXCR to reprocess the 5' RACE reads, holding one entry per CDR3 protein. The table has some 47,000 distinct CDR3 sequences, over 6% seen once. The sequencing sample was made of CD4+ T cells from blood. The origin of this receptor is a woman aged 40 to 50 in good health.

CDR3 bases: TGTGCCAGCAGTTTATATCCTCCACAATCCACAGATACGCAGTATTTT. Protein sequence: CASSLYPPQSTDTQYF. The V and J genes are TRBV28 and TRBJ2-3; D gene ambiguous. The V and J ends lost 1 base and 2 bases respectively, with 13 bases between them. Germline values: CDR1 MDHEN, CDR2 SYDVKM. The CDR3 consists of 16 residues.